The present TCR beta chain was sequenced within a study of T cell repertoires in cytomegalovirus infection. Study context: Researchers turned to recently identified HLA-C-restricted CMV epitopes as well as well-studied HLA-B-restricted ones.

TCRdb itself ran the reads through MiXCR, one entry per CDR3 protein. The table includes roughly 990,000 distinct CDR3 sequences, around a third detected once. Trimming shortened V by 6 bases and J by 2 bases, and 16 bases separated the two germline ends. The CDR3 length is 15 residues. In the case of this clonotype: Its antigen is not identified.

This chain joins TRBV12-3 or TRBV12-4 and TRBJ1-1; possibly TRBD1 for D (5 bases). The TCR comes from a human donor in good health (CMV status not recorded). Some clones in this sample may be carry-over from other donors' samples. The sequenced sample was cultured CD8+ T cells from PBMCs, obtained from culture after CMV antigen stimulation. This chain's CDR3 is CASSRRGLANTEAFF. The CDR3 region has the DNA TGTGCCAGCAGCCGCCGGGGCCTGGCAAACACTGAAGCTTTCTTT.